In its sample, the clone carrying this T cell receptor (beta chain) was seen many times. The target antigen is unknown. Each donor was a healthy Caucasian. The sample belongs to a study of identical twins. Study-wide points: Cord blood beta clonotypes present at high abundance carried fewer insertions; no such pattern appeared in memory repertoires. Twins shared beta out-of-frame sequences in excess, but this excess was weaker.

A universal primer site was created by template switching, with the cDNA bearing unique molecular identifiers. TCRdb independently ran MiXCR on the 5' RACE reads; one entry per CDR3 protein. The table includes around 1.7 million distinct CDR3 sequences, under 35% detected once. Germline loops: CDR1 ENHRY, CDR2 SYGVKD. There are 16 residues in the CDR3. The junction had 4 bases not matched to a gene; V was cut back by 0 bases and J by 3 bases. The sample comprised cord blood. The chain employs TRBV10-3 and TRBJ2-3; 9 nucleotides agree with TRBD1. The TCR was taken from a newborn girl in good health. CDR3 in amino acids: CAISESGGQGTDTQYF. CDR3 nucleotide sequence: TGTGCCATCAGTGAGTCGGGGGGACAGGGAACAGATACGCAGTATTTT.